This T cell receptor (beta chain) was recorded in a study of T cell responses to AZD1222 COVID-19 vaccine. Sequenced by immunoSEQ multiplex PCR; TCRdb stores in-frame clones only, minus some. This sample has under 200,000 clones, with roughly 90% found just once. V lost 5 bases to trimming and J lost 5 bases, with 15 bases between them. Germline V lookup: CDR1 SEHNR, CDR2 FQNEAQ (reference sequence). CDR3 size: 14 residues. The source was peripheral blood, collected 28 days after the second AZD1222 dose. The receptor's source is an adult who received the AZD1222 COVID-19 vaccine. This chain joins TRBV7-9 and TRBJ1-1, with TRBD1 as a possible D gene (6 bases). The CDR3: CASSPEGGLTEAFF. CDR3 DNA sequence: TGTGCCAGCAGCCCAGAAGGGGGGCTTACTGAAGCTTTCTTT. Full variable domain (missing parts from reference TRBV7-9 and TRBJ1-1): DTGVSQNPRHKITKRGQNVTFRCDPISEHNRLYWYRQTLGQGPEFLTYFQNEAQLEKSRLLSDRFSAERPKGSFSTLEIQRTEQGDSAMYLCASSPEGGLTEAFFGQGTRLTVV.